These T cell receptor beta chains were read from a single sample in a study of control samples from healthy donors and cancer patients. Clones were read by immunoSEQ multiplex PCR, and TCRdb kept only the in-frame ones, dropping some. The table has about 120,000 clones, 93% seen once. Sequenced material: blood. These TCRs come from a man aged 25-45 years in good health. CDR3s include the opening cysteine and the closing phenylalanine or tryptophan. The order of the fields is J gene, V gene, CDR3 protein.

J: TRBJ2-7
V: TRBV4-1
CDR3: CASSQDTTGASYEQYF

J: TRBJ1-1
V: TRBV6-1
CDR3: CASSERGLATEAFF

J: TRBJ2-5
V: TRBV9
CDR3: CASSLNTGGAGETQYF

J: TRBJ1-5
V: TRBV6-1
CDR3: CASSDTVINQPQHF

J: TRBJ2-5
V: TRBV7-9
CDR3: CASSAYREGETQYF

J: TRBJ1-6
V: TRBV7-9
CDR3: CAVSSGDSPLHF

J: TRBJ1-5
V: TRBV11-2
CDR3: CASSLAAGMGNQPQHF

J: TRBJ2-5
V: TRBV11-2
CDR3: CASSTHPDGGTQYF

J: TRBJ1-1
V: TRBV4-1
CDR3: CASSQKIPGQTNTEAFF

J: TRBJ2-7
V: TRBV28
CDR3: CASFKGSSYEQYF

J: TRBJ1-2
V: TRBV28
CDR3: CASSSGGGGLRGYTF

J: TRBJ2-3
V: TRBV10-3
CDR3: CAISVGFSGTDTQYF

J: TRBJ2-3
V: TRBV11-2
CDR3: CASSLDWRGAFPLDTQYF

J: TRBJ2-2
V: TRBV9
CDR3: CASSVELWGTVDTGELFF

J: TRBJ1-2
V: TRBV11-2
CDR3: CASSLDIRNYGYTF

J: TRBJ1-1
V: TRBV7-8
CDR3: CASSIAGYEAFF

J: TRBJ1-3
V: TRBV12-3/TRBV12-4
CDR3: CASSFLRLGTIYF

J: TRBJ2-1
V: TRBV5-1
CDR3: CASSLLSSGGSFGNEQFF

J: TRBJ1-1
V: TRBV3-1/TRBV3-2
CDR3: CASIPGLTWNATEAFF

J: TRBJ1-3
V: TRBV12-3/TRBV12-4
CDR3: CASTLNPGNTIYF

J: TRBJ2-3
V: TRBV18
CDR3: CASSPTSTSTDTQYF

J: TRBJ1-2
V: TRBV11-2
CDR3: CASSPDSFLYGYTF

J: TRBJ2-6
V: TRBV14
CDR3: CASSPRLGSSGANVLTF

J: TRBJ2-3
V: TRBV18
CDR3: CASSPPRPGGTDTQYF

J: TRBJ2-5
V: TRBV25-1
CDR3: CASSDPAGVQETQYF

J: TRBJ2-1
V: TRBV9
CDR3: CASNSGVSSYNEQFF